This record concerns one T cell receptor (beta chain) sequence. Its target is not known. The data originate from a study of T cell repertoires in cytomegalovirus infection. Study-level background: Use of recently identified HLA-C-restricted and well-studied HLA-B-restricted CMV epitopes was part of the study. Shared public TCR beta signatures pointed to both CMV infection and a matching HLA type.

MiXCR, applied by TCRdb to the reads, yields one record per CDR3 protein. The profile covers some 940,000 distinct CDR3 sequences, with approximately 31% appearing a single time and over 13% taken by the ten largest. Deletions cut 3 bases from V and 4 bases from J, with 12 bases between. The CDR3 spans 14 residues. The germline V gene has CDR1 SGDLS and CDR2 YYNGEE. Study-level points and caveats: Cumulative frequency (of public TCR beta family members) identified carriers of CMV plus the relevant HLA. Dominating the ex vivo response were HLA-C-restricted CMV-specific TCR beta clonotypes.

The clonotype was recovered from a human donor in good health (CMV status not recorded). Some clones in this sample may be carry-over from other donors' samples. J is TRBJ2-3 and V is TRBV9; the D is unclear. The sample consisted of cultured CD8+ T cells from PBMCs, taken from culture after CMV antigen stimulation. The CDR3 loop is CASSEQTWADTQYF. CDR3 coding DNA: TGTGCCAGCAGCGAACAGACGTGGGCAGATACGCAGTATTTT.